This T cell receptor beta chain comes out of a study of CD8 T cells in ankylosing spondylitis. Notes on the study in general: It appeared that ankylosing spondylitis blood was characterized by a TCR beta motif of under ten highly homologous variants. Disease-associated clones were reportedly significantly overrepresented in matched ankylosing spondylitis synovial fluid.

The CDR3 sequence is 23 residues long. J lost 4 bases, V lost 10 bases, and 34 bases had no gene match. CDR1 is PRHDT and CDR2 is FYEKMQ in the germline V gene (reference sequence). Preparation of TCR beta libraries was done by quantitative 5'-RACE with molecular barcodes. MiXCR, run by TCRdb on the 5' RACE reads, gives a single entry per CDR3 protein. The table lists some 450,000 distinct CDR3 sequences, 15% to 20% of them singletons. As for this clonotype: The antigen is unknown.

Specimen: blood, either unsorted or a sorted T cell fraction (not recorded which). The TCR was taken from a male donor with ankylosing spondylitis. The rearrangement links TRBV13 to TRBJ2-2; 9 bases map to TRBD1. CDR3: CANADRRPEHRDRDISRTGELFF. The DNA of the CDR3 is TGTGCCAACGCAGACAGGCGCCCCGAGCACCGGGACAGGGATATCTCTCGCACCGGGGAGCTGTTTTTT.